This T cell receptor (beta chain) originates from a study of cytomegalovirus exposure and HLA in healthy donors (dated by TCRdb to about 2017). Looking at the study overall: An earlier analysis of 587 of the donors reported 250 to 350 Gb of sequence data and around 120 million unique TCR beta sequences obtained from around 190 million T cells. An early release that covered roughly 600 HLA-typed donors contained 300 to 350 gigabases of sequencing data and tens of millions of unique TCR sequences. Of the roughly 400 genotyped donors, 65% to 90% were placed in the genetic ancestry cluster associated with self-reported Caucasian donors. The study aimed to test whether cataloging public T cell receptors could reveal signatures of past pathogen exposure. The T cell repertoires of 666 subjects were profiled by immunosequencing and related to cytomegalovirus serostatus. Besides the first cohort of roughly 660 subjects, a separate validation cohort made up of over 95 different subjects was used. To predict cytomegalovirus infection status, the study combined high-throughput TCR immunosequencing, statistical association of individual TCRs with disease status, and machine learning. A later analysis re-analyzed previously published TCR beta repertoires from 666 donors and added high-resolution HLA genotyping to study TCR occurrence patterns. The later analysis used no new phenotypic data to find candidate immune exposures, relying instead on TCR beta sequences and their occurrence across donors. In an earlier analysis of 587 of the donors, high-throughput TCR beta sequencing was used to judge whether each TCR beta V gene segment behaved as functional or pseudogenic. Donor age, sex, ethnicity and CMV serostatus were compiled together with the repertoire data. A later genetic analysis used genome-wide SNP genotypes for about three fifths of the 666 donors, treating that subset as a discovery cohort. Every discovery cohort repertoire had been produced on one sequencing platform. HLA typing covered class I and class II loci at four-digit resolution. Typing coverage varied by locus: about 620-630 donors for A, B, C, DRB1 and DQB1; approximately 500 for DQA1; approximately 570 for DPA1; roughly 450 for DPB1. Four to six DR-DQ haplotypes were handled as single units for association and clustering, since linkage in the cohort was strong. Among about 410 genotyped donors of the cohort, an average of around 240,000 unique TCR beta nucleotide sequences was sequenced per donor, of which about 19% were non-productive. Study-wide conclusions, independent of this receptor: A later analysis found that HLA-associated TCR beta chains were more clonally expanded and had lower generation probabilities than equally common non-associated chains. In a later analysis, 16,951 TCR beta sequences were associated with specific HLA alleles at a false discovery rate of 0.05. Only TCR beta chains were sequenced in this cohort, and the absence of alpha or paired-chain data limited detectable features. In an earlier analysis of a few hundred of the donors, most TCR beta V segments were observed in productive rearrangements about 90% or about 30% of the time, broadly matching IMGT annotations. Because counts were too low, around 18 rarely observed V segments, including chromosome 9 orphons, were left out of the earlier analysis of a few hundred of the donors. HLA typing was unavailable for some donors at each locus, so association tests used only the typed subset. Strong co-occurrence of HLA alleles, especially DR and DQ, made assigning TCR associations to individual alleles difficult. The sequencing pipeline was judged likely to have produced a cluster of highly shared sequence variants as a technical artifact. A later genetic analysis reported fewer N-insertions in productive TCRs among donors in an Asian-associated ancestry cluster than the 666-donor mean. In vitro tests confirmed that three of the cytomegalovirus-associated TCR beta chains recognize cytomegalovirus antigens. A later analysis found that TCR association rates varied across HLA loci, with DRB1 alleles showing the most associated TCRs and HLA-C alleles the fewest. A further reported finding was that TCR beta sequences accurately predicted the HLA-A and HLA-B alleles for most subjects in the first cohort. Immune exposure information for the cohort was limited to CMV serostatus. Most TCR sequences were seen in very few donors, while some public TCRs were found in many individuals. Correlated functional status among segregating V segments might reflect linkage disequilibrium, but an unknown experimental factor could not be ruled out. V-gene and J-gene trimming of TCR beta chains was associated with a missense DCLRE1C variant in a later genetic analysis, and the association was replicated in an independent cohort. According to a later analysis, most CMV-associated TCR beta chains appeared to be HLA-restricted, and the HLA associations seemed to be driven largely by CMV exposure. In both the original and validation cohorts, the classifier was reported to diagnose cytomegalovirus status with high specificity and sensitivity. According to the authors, the approach could potentially be generalized to other disease states and immunological phenotypes. Some IMGT-functional V segments, including TRBV6-2 and TRBV6-3, could not be distinguished by the 87-base-pair reads and were therefore excluded. Roughly uniform sequencing depth across donors was assumed in presence/absence analyses, although this assumption may not hold. The study gave a list of roughly 150 TCR beta chains associated with cytomegalovirus. In a later analysis, several top co-occurrence clusters were reported to appear linked to parvovirus B19, influenza, CMV and Epstein-Barr virus.

The method was the immunoSEQ multiplex PCR assay. A mixture of 60 forward primers for TCR Vbeta segments and 13 reverse primers for TCR Jbeta segments was used in the multiplex PCR. The CDR3 region of rearranged TCR beta genes was amplified from genomic DNA with a multiplex PCR assay. The amplified TCR beta libraries were sequenced on the Illumina HiSeq System as 87-base-pair reads. As for how the authors treated the data: In a later analysis, 77 million or so unique TCR beta chains were counted across the 650 to 750 repertoires, and roughly 11 million of these chains were shared by at least two donors. Raw reads were error-corrected and collapsed into unique sequences by a nearest-neighbor algorithm in which closely related sequences were merged to remove PCR and sequencing errors. To assign V, D and J gene segments, CDR3 sequences were aligned to IMGT reference sequences. For a sequence to be retained, a match of at least six nucleotides was required to both a V gene segment and a J gene segment. Rearrangements were classified as productive when the CDR3 lacked stop codons and remained in frame with V and J, and all other rearrangements were classified as non-productive. CDR3 was defined by IMGT convention, running from the second conserved V-encoded cysteine to the conserved J-encoded phenylalanine. Sequences without an unambiguous match to a single V gene segment were excluded from the earlier analysis of about 600 of the donors. In an earlier analysis of more than 500 of the donors, a V segment was called functional when productive rearrangements were above 56.7%, and segregating when the standard deviation between donors exceeded 5%. A statistical classification framework was developed to diagnose cytomegalovirus status using the catalog of TCR beta chain sequences. A later analysis assigned V and J genes by comparing TCR nucleotide sequences with IMGT/GENE-DB human TR gene sequences. In a later analysis, CDR3 sequences and most-parsimonious VDJ recombination scenarios were assigned using the TCRdist pipeline. In a later analysis, each TCR beta chain was defined by its CDR3 amino acid sequence together with its V-gene family, and reads without a unique V-gene family were excluded. As a way to deal with suspected cross-contamination and a sequencing artifact, a later analysis dropped 500 to 700 nucleotide sequences that were highly shared and had low generation probability. A later analysis calculated a clonal expansion index for each public chain from normalized within-repertoire ranks of inferred template counts. Generation probabilities in a later analysis came from a VDJ recombination model fitted to out-of-frame rearrangements, and those results were checked against IGoR. In a later analysis, hypergeometric tests were used to score TCR-TCR, TCR-HLA and TCR-CMV co-occurrence, with a repertoire-size bias correction applied to TCR pairs. False discovery rates were estimated in a later analysis by permuting HLA or CMV assignments 20 times. A later analysis grouped co-occurring TCRs with DBSCAN, adding TCRdist sequence similarity when clustering within HLA-allele-positive subsets. Co-occurrence clustering excluded repertoires with fewer than 30,000 or more than 120,000 public chains, plus five with anomalous nucleotide sharing. TCRdb's version of the immuneACCESS table is confined to in-frame rearrangements and falls short of the full clone set. An unresolved V gene accounts for under half of the shortfall where checked; the remainder is of unknown origin. The V and J calls and clone size are taken from that table; D and trimming were inferred from the DNA. Present in this sample are roughly 130,000 clones, approximately 80% of which were seen just once. Jointly, the top ten make up less than 2% of the sample.

Taken from the germline V gene, the CDR1 and CDR2 loops are SGHRS and YFSETQ. The CDR3 contains 17 residues, cysteine and phenylalanine counted. Just CDR3 DNA is preserved here, 51 bases in frame from base 1. The V end gives up 4 bases and the J end 2 bases, leaving 9 bases in the junction not matched to a gene. The cohort consisted of 650 to 700 healthy bone marrow donors. Cohort members were all nominally healthy when sampled, although unrecorded immune exposures were likely present. The donor was CMV seronegative and belonged to the group of 320 or so seronegative cohort members. Every donor gave a peripheral blood sample, and the peripheral blood mononuclear cells from that sample were used for TCR beta sequencing. The Qiagen DNeasy Blood Extraction Kit was used to extract genomic DNA from the blood cell samples. On this clone itself: Its antigen remains undetermined. The input lacks base qualities; no much larger clone sits a single base away.

The sequence links TRBV5-1 to TRBJ2-3, with 11 bases aligning to TRBD2. The sequence came from a man aged 35-49 years in good health and CMV-seronegative. The sample consisted of PBMCs. The sequenced DNA is TGCGCCAGCAGCGAGGGTCTAGCGGGGGGCTCCACAGATACGCAGTATTTT. Its protein product is CASSEGLAGGSTDTQYF.